This T cell receptor (beta chain) was captured by sequencing in a study of CD8+CD57+ T cells in acquired aplastic anemia. Across the whole study: Mean DNA quantity obtained from sorted CD4+ and CD8+ cells was around 3.2 ug. General study findings and limits: The number of CD8+ CDR3 sequences shared by patients and controls was fewer than 35.

The template for TCR beta VDJ and CDR3 sequence profiling was genomic DNA. TCRdb passed the reads through MiXCR, listing each CDR3 protein once. The table records some 170,000 distinct CDR3 sequences, under 55% of them present only once. Previously, flow cytometry had revealed CD8+CD57+ cell expansion in the patients chosen for sequencing. A severe acquired aplastic anemia diagnosis applied to all patients. Only a few counts were recorded for this clonotype. What it binds is unknown. The TCR sequence derives from a human donor with aplastic anemia. The sequencing sample was made of sorted CD4+, CD8+, or CD8+CD57+ T cells (not recorded which) from PBMCs.

This CDR3 is CSARSLDRHNTF. The CDR3 nucleotides are TGCAGTGCTAGGAGTCTTGACAGGCACAATACCTTC. The chain employs TRBV20-1 and TRBJ1-2, with D perhaps TRBD1 (6 bases). CDR1 and CDR2 from the germline V gene are DFQATT and SNEGSKA (reference sequence). The CDR3 length is 12 residues. Trimming took off 3 bases at V and 14 bases at J, with 19 bases between the two ends.